This T cell receptor beta chain was sequenced in a study of cytomegalovirus exposure and HLA in healthy donors. Points from the study as a whole: Across donors, sequencing depth was assumed by presence/absence analyses to be roughly uniform. HLA restriction was apparent for most CMV-associated TCR beta chains in a later analysis. In a later analysis, around 18,000 TCR beta sequences were associated with HLA alleles at 0.05 false discovery rate.

A multiplex PCR was run with 60 Vbeta primers and 13 Jbeta primers. Using immunoSEQ multiplex PCR, the repertoire was profiled, and TCRdb retains in-frame clones only, with some absent. The ten top clones account for approximately 0.82%, within a sample of 150,000 to 200,000 clones. Of note for this clone: Its antigen is not known.

Sample: PBMCs. This clonotype was sampled from a woman aged 18-35 years in good health and CMV-seropositive.

The CDR3 reads CASSLYGEQYF. CDR3 DNA sequence: TGCGCCAGCAGCTTGTACGGCGAGCAGTACTTC. The chain couples TRBV5-1 to TRBJ2-7; D gene uncertain. Germline CDR1 SGHRS, CDR2 YFSETQ. Trimming pared 1 base from V and 6 bases from J, leaving 5 bases between. The CDR3 has 11 residues.